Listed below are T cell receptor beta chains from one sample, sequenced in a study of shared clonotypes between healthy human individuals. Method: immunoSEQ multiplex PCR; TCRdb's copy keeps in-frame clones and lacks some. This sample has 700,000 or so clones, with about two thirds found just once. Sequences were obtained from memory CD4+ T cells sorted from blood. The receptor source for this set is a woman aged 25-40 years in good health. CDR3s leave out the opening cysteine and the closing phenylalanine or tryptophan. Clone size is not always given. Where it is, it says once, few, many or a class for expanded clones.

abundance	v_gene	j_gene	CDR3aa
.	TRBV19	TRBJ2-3	ASSLQGGRADTQY
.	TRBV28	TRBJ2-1	ASSPPGGKSYNEQF
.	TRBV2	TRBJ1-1	ASSEQGNMNTEAF
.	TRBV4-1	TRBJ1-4	ASSQVGTYEKLF
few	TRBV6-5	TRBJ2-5	ASSSGPHLGGGQY
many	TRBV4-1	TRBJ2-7	ASSQTGQRLLLEQY
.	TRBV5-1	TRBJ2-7	ASRTGTGASYEQY
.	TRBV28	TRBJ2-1	ASSSSRQGNEQF
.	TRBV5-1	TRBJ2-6	ASRPTGANVLT
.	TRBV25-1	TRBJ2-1	ASSRHAWDEQF
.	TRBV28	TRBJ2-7	ASSLRHLISYEQY
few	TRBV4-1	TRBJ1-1	ASSARTGEHTEAF
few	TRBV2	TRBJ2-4	ASGQGSKNIQY
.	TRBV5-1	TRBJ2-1	ASSLRRSSYNEQF
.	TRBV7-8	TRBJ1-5	ASSLATGTGFGSNQPQH
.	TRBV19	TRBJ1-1	ASSVTGSEAF
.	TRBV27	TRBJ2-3	ASRRTSGRVYTDTQY
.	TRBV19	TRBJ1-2	ASRYTVSSGYT
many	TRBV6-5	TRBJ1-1	ASSQGWGTEAF
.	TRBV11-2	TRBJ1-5	ASSARTARGQPQH
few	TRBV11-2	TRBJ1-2	ASSLEGLYGYT
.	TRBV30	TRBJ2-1	AWSGLAGIGNEQF
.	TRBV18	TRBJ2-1	ASSPLGSEQF
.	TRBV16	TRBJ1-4	ASSQSSTGGEKLF
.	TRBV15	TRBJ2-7	ATSRAYGQLDGYEQY
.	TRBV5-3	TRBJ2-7	AKEEAGNYEQY
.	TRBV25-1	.	ASMGGPYEQY
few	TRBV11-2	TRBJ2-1	ASSLSGQGRGEQF
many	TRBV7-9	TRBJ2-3	ASSSGTSGWRH
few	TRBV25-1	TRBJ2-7	ASSEGGPYEQY
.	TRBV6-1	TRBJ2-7	ASSPLQGYEQY
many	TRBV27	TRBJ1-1	ASTSYGYTEAF
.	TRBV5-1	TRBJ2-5	ASSRWDTQETQY
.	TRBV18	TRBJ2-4	ASSPMLVPEGAKNIQY
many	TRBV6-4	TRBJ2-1	ASSEETHNEQF
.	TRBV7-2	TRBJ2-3	ASSSTQGLVSDTQY
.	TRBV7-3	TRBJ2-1	ASSLKENEQF
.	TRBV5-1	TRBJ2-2	ASSFYPNTGELF
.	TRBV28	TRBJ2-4	ASSLWDREPKNIQY
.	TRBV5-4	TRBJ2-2	ASSLAVTSGNTGELF
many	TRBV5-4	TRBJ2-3	ASSFLPRTRISDTQY
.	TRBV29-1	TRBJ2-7	SVDVQGTPYEQY
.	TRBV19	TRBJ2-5	ASSWTGPETQY
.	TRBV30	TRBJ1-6	AWTGRSSYNSPLH
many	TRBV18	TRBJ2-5	ASSHETSGRGETQY
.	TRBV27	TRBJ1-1	ASTPGTGAETEAF
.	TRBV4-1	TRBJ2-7	ASSYIFGHAYEQY
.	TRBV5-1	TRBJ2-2	ASSTGNRAGELF
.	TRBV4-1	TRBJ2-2	ASSLTGPTNTGELF
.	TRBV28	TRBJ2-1	ASSLPQGGEQF
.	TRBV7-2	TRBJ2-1	ASSPHPGTGGNEQF
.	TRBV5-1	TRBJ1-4	ASSEIVTSPTNEKLF
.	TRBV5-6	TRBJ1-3	ASSSAGAGGSGNTIY
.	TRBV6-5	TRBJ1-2	ATAGFGYNYGYT
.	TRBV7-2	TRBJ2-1	ASSLAVRRGLADLKEQF